Presented here are 2 T cell receptor beta chains from one specimen sequenced in a study of early stage breast cancer tumors. Generated by immunoSEQ multiplex PCR, the TCRdb table keeps only in-frame clones and is missing some. Among about 10,000 clones, 64% were seen once, and the ten largest hold roughly 12%. The sample consisted of breast tumor tissue. These receptors were taken from a person in their sixties with breast cancer.

The chain recombines TRBV19 with TRBJ2-7; D remains ambiguous. The CDR3 has 18 residues. CDR1 and CDR2 from the germline V gene are LNHDA and SQIVND (reference sequence). Trimming pared 1 base from V and 2 bases from J, leaving 21 bases between. CDR3 sequence (DNA): TGTGCCAGTAGTATAGGGGTCGGATCCCTGCTTCTCACCTACGAGCAGTACTTC. Translation: CASSIGVGSLLLTYEQYF.

This CDR3 reads CASGLVRGWDYYEQYF. The CDR3 DNA sequence: TGTGCTAGTGGTTTGGTCAGAGGATGGGACTACTACGAGCAGTACTTC. The V and J genes are TRBV12-5 and TRBJ2-7; TRBD2 aligns across 7 bases. After removal of 0 bases from V and 3 bases from J, the junction contained 8 bases not matched to a gene. Germline values: CDR1 LGHNT, CDR2 FRNRAP. The CDR3 consists of 16 residues.